This entry lists 5 T cell receptor beta chains sequenced from one sample in a study of PD-1 blockade in classical Hodgkin lymphoma. Time point of the sample: newly diagnosed, previously untreated cHL patient sample. Sequenced by immunoSEQ multiplex PCR; TCRdb stores in-frame clones only, minus some. The sample has roughly 70,000 clones, about 93% seen once. Sequenced input: peripheral blood mononuclear cells (PBMCs). The receptors shown here come from a human donor with classical Hodgkin lymphoma.

The chain carries TRBV7-8 and TRBJ1-6; D unresolved. Trimming left V 7 bases short and J 4 bases short, with 14 bases between. The CDR3 has 15 residues. Looked up from germline, CDR1 is SGHVS and CDR2 is FQNEAQ. CDR3 sequence reads: CASTTGSAYNSPLHF. In nucleotides, the CDR3 is TGTGCCAGCACCACCGGGTCGGCATATAATTCACCCCTCCACTTT.

V usage is TRBV6-4 and J usage is TRBJ2-3; no clear D. The CDR3 sequence is 15 residues long. Germline CDR1 is MRHNA and CDR2 is SNTAGT. The germline V and J ends were trimmed by 6 bases and 0 bases, with 13 bases remaining between them. Written as DNA, the CDR3 is TGTGCCAGCAGCGAAACGGTCTCTAGCACAGATACGCAGTATTTT. It is translated as CASSETVSSTDTQYF.

The chain recombines TRBV4-3 with TRBJ1-3; possible D gene TRBD1, 5 bases. The CDR3 consists of 17 residues. Germline lookup yields CDR1 LGHNA and CDR2 YSLEER. V lost 1 base, J lost 5 bases, and 18 bases lay in between. The CDR3 loop reads CASSQGRHWGGRNTIYF. The CDR3 region has the DNA TGCGCCAGCAGCCAAGGACGGCATTGGGGGGGGAGAAACACCATATATTTT.

The V call is TRBV5-4, the J call TRBJ1-2; 7 bases match TRBD1. V shed 5 bases and J 5 bases; nucleotides not matched to a gene: 9. CDR1 and CDR2 from the germline V gene are SGHNT and YYREEE (reference sequence). This CDR3 is built from 14 residues. CDR3 residues: CASRSGGELYGYTF. DNA of the CDR3: TGTGCCAGCAGGTCAGGGGGGGAGTTGTATGGCTACACCTTC.

This clone was counted once. The chain has TRBV7-3 and TRBJ2-2, with D hard to call. V was pared by 1 base and J by 4 bases, with 4 bases between. The CDR3 contains 13 residues. Germline CDR1 is SGHTA and CDR2 is FQGTGA. The CDR3: CASSLRGTGELFF. As DNA, the CDR3 is TGTGCCAGCAGCTTAAGAGGCACCGGGGAGCTGTTTTTT.